This T cell receptor (beta chain) is from a study of CD8 T cells in ankylosing spondylitis. Comment on this clonotype: Its antigen remains unknown.

CDR3 size: 16 residues. Germline trimming cut 3 bases from V and 8 bases from J; bases unmatched to any gene: 11. CDR1 is ENHRY and CDR2 is SYGVKD in the germline V gene. Quantitative 5'-RACE with molecular barcodes produced the TCR beta libraries. Via MiXCR, TCRdb re-called the 5' RACE reads, giving one row per CDR3 protein. The table records 200,000 to 250,000 distinct CDR3 sequences, approximately 16% of them present only once. Study-wide results and caveats: The clones that were linked to disease were reported to be significantly enriched in matched synovial fluid samples from ankylosing spondylitis patients. Apparently characteristic of ankylosing spondylitis blood was a TCR beta motif (eight highly homologous variants).

The gene calls are TRBV10-3 and TRBJ2-1; 9 positions match TRBD2. This receptor was obtained from a male donor with ankylosing spondylitis. The source material was blood, either unsorted or a sorted T cell fraction (not recorded which). The chain's CDR3 is CAISDGVLAGTDEQFF. The CDR3 DNA reads as TGTGCCATCAGTGACGGGGTGCTAGCGGGGACCGATGAGCAGTTCTTC.